The clone carrying this T cell receptor (beta chain) was observed at least ten times. The antigen remains undetermined. This CDR3 region has 16 residues. Germline V CDR1 and CDR2: SGHAT, FQNNGV. The V end was cut by 5 bases, the J end by 4 bases, with 17 bases between. This sample is part of a study of T-cell reconstitution after alpha-beta-depleted transplantation in children. Library preparation (for TCRbeta) was performed with unique molecular identifiers. TCRdb called the PCR reads again in MiXCR, with one record for every CDR3 protein. Among fewer than 350,000 distinct CDR3 sequences, around a tenth were seen once, and the ten largest hold about a quarter. Overall study results and limits: Expanded graft clones numbering several hundred reportedly gave rise to alpha-beta T cells about two months after transplant. A year had passed since transplant, and T-cell counts and diversity by then came mostly from newly produced T cells. The origin of high day-60 TCRbeta diversity in some patients lay in surviving recipient T cells and thymic progenitors.

The material sequenced was peripheral blood, taken 180 days after TCRalphabeta/CD19-depleted stem cell transplant. The genes are TRBV11-2 and TRBJ2-2, with a tentative D call TRBD2 (6 bases). This receptor was identified in a male patient aged 2-9 years who had a stem cell transplant for chronic granulomatous disease, so the T cells may come from the graft donor. CDR3 sequence: CASSRRLASGTGELFF. DNA of the CDR3: TGTGCCAGCAGCCGTCGGCTAGCGTCGGGCACCGGGGAGCTGTTTTTT.